This note documents a single TCR beta chain sequence. This clonotype was seen more than once but under ten times. The antigen it binds to is not known. Per-nucleotide qualities are absent, and no much larger clonotype sits a single base away. The library was built by means of PCR. The listed sequencing device is Illumina HiSeq 2500. To reduce PCR and sequencing biases, unique molecular identifiers were incorporated into the TCR beta cDNA libraries. Some 500,000 cDNA molecules were obtained per 1 to 10 million input T cells, so each molecule approximated one T cell. The patient libraries were prepared and sequenced using the same protocol as the earlier healthy control dataset. Samples belonging to the same batch were prepared together, multiplexed and sequenced on a shared HiSeq lane. In the paper's pipeline: Raw barcoded reads were processed with MIGEC, discarding single-read molecular identifier groups before consensus assembly and CDR3 extraction. Clonotype tables were post-analysed with VDJtools, normalizing diversity by down-sampling all datasets to the smallest sample size. In repertoire overlap clustering, CDR3 amino acid sequences, but not nucleotide sequences, were matched to correct batch-related cross-sample contamination. TCRdb reworked the public reads: Q25 trimming with fastp, MiXCR clone assembly, productive beta chains retained. A single entry per CDR3 protein holds the most common genes and DNA from its merged rows. Here the V and J calls rest on TCRdb's processing, not on the authors' analysis. The sample profile shows 700,000 to 900,000 distinct CDR3 sequences; approximately 44% of them were found once. Of the sample, 4.9% is held by the ten largest clones.

This sample stems from a study of post-analysis software for immune sequencing data (dated by TCRdb to between 2015 and 2017). About the full investigation: The recorded disease courses included relapsing-remitting, secondary progressive and progressive-relapsing multiple sclerosis, and some patients had no subtype annotation. Patient repertoires were compared against 11 to 12 previously published healthy control repertoires from donors aged about 6 to 26 years. A subset of samples was prepared in parallel using single-end sample barcoding, then pooled and co-amplified after Illumina adapter ligation. Beyond this particular receptor, the publication reports: The control group was slightly older than the multiple sclerosis patient group. Strong co-clustering of samples prepared in the same batch was shown by direct clustering with F measure, prompting a batch-effect correction. Multiple sclerosis patients had significantly lower normalized Chao1 diversity than controls, a result that suggests substantial peripheral T-cell clonal expansion. Patients showed significantly higher frequencies than controls for roughly 5 TRBV segments, among them TRBV5-6, TRBV5-1 and TRBV20-1.

CDR1 is given as DFQATT and CDR2 as SNEGSKA, both from the germline V gene (reference sequence). The CDR3 goes from the cysteine to the phenylalanine over 15 residues. The kept DNA is CDR3 alone, 45 bases in frame from the first base. V is shortened by 0 bases, J by 2 bases, and the region joining them spans 13 bases. To demonstrate the VDJtools post-analysis software, the study profiled TCR beta repertoires from the peripheral blood of around 13 young patients with multiple sclerosis. Multiple sclerosis patients were children and adolescents aged roughly 6 to 16 years. The sample comprised blood. This clonotype originated in a girl aged 10 to 17 with multiple sclerosis. The chain is assembled from TRBV20-1 and TRBJ1-2; the D gene remains uncertain. Here is the DNA: TGCAGTGCTAGAGATCTCGGAACCCTGAACTATGGCTACACCTTC. Its translation is CSARDLGTLNYGYTF.